The clone carrying this T cell receptor beta chain appeared a few times. Its antigen remains unidentified. PCR used 60 Vbeta primers and 13 Jbeta primers. Produced via immunoSEQ multiplex PCR; TCRdb's table is partial and in-frame only. This sample carries around 190,000 clones, roughly a tenth of them seen once, and the ten largest clones take roughly 1.4%. The record originates from a study of cytomegalovirus exposure and HLA in healthy donors. Study-level points and caveats: Highest at DRB1 and lowest at HLA-C, TCR association rates differed among HLA loci in a later analysis.

Donors counted as nominally healthy when sampled, yet unrecorded immune exposures were likely. This sequence was found in a woman aged 30 to 39 in good health and CMV-seropositive. Source material: PBMCs.

The CDR3 sequence is CSVARQGSYEQYF. The DNA of the CDR3 is TGCAGCGTTGCTCGACAGGGGTCCTACGAGCAGTACTTC. The chain recombines TRBV29-1 with TRBJ2-7; 8 bases fit TRBD1. Looked up from germline, CDR1 is SQVTM and CDR2 is ANQGSEA. The CDR3 length is 13 residues. The trim removed 4 bases at V and 1 base at J, leaving 3 bases unmatched.